This T cell receptor (beta chain) was sequenced during a study of regulatory T cells in long-lasting Graves disease. General study results and limits: Tissue studied was limited to peripheral blood, excluding thyroid tissue. Persistent disease preferred TRBV28, TRBJ1-2 and TRBJ2-5.

Time point meaning: newly diagnosed GD, antithyroid drugs for less than 3 months. From RNA extracted from PBMCs, the TCR library was made. Construction of the TCR beta libraries employed iRepertoire HTBI primers in conjunction with Arm-PCR of CDR3 regions. One entry per CDR3 protein results from TCRdb running MiXCR on the multiplex PCR reads. The repertoire holds 440,000 or so distinct CDR3 sequences, with roughly 15% as singletons. The V gene lost 2 bases and the J gene lost 1 base, with 20 bases spanning the gap. CDR1 and CDR2 from the germline V gene are MNHEY and SVGAGI. The CDR3 runs 19 residues. Note on this clonotype: The antigen is undetermined.

These data were also reused for a study on T cells in Graves' hyperthyroidism and ophthalmopathy. That paper notes: Carried out on the TCR CDR3, a first-round RT-PCR used the HTBI primer set. With a median lead of approximately 6.4 months before onset, the model predicted ophthalmopathy.

J is TRBJ2-2 and V is TRBV6-5; possibly TRBD1 for D (5 bases). This clonotype originated in a young woman with Graves disease. Sequences were derived from peripheral blood mononuclear cells (PBMCs), sampled at new diagnosis, from a patient treated with antithyroid drugs. The CDR3 is CASSYPSGRGAVNTGELFF. Here the CDR3 DNA reads TGTGCCAGCAGTTACCCCAGTGGAAGGGGCGCCGTGAACACCGGGGAGCTGTTTTTT.